The clone carrying this T cell receptor (beta chain) was detected only a few times. The sample originates from a study of blood T cells in healthy people across ages. Alongside a J-beta primer mix, a sample-barcoded 5' primer served in a second PCR lasting roughly 6 to 12 cycles. TCRdb re-derived calls from the 5' RACE reads in MiXCR, one entry per CDR3 protein. The table has about 930,000 distinct CDR3 sequences, about 28% seen once. The V and J ends lost 2 bases and 6 bases respectively, with 15 bases between them. Germline CDR1 is SGHNT and CDR2 is YYREEE (reference sequence). The CDR3 consists of 15 residues. This same sample was also part of a study on T cells of mothers and their children. As that report states: Compared with unrelated pairs, related mother-child pairs had slightly higher, non-significant overlap. T cell clones that were persistent and microchimeric went undetected.

Sequenced material: blood. The chain carries TRBV5-4 and TRBJ1-3; D is unclear. The TCR was taken from a woman between 35 and 50 years old in good health. The CDR3 sequence: CASSFGLELINTIYF. In nucleotides, the CDR3 is TGTGCCAGCAGCTTTGGGCTAGAACTGATAAACACCATATATTTT.